Reported below is one T cell receptor (beta chain). Its recognized antigen is unknown. The sample holds no much larger clone one base away, and base qualities are not on file. The sample comes from a study of cytomegalovirus exposure and HLA in healthy donors (dated by TCRdb to about 2017). About the study as a whole: An earlier analysis of several hundred of the donors reported over 250 Gb of sequence data and 117 million unique TCR beta sequences obtained from about 180 million T cells. About 5 DR-DQ haplotypes were handled as single units for association and clustering, since linkage in the cohort was strong. An earlier analysis of about 620 of the donors applied high-throughput TCR beta sequencing to assess whether each TCR beta V gene segment acted as functional or pseudogenic. Class I and class II HLA loci were covered by the typing at four-digit resolution. Roughly 310 gigabases of sequencing data and tens of millions of unique TCR sequences were included in an early release covering 500 to 750 HLA-typed donors. All discovery cohort repertoires had been generated on a single sequencing platform. Along with the approximately 700-subject first cohort, a separate validation cohort of over a hundred different subjects was used. Across about 370 genotyped donors of the cohort, an average of 235,054 unique TCR beta nucleotide sequences per donor were sequenced, and approximately 17% of those sequences were non-productive. Rather than using new phenotypic data, the later analysis identified candidate immune exposures from TCR beta sequences and from how often those sequences occurred across donors. Genome-wide SNP genotypes for about 65% of the roughly 700 donors were used in a later genetic analysis, which treated that subset as a discovery cohort. The number of donors typed differed by locus, with roughly 629-640 for A, B, C, DRB1 and DQB1, approximately 500 for DQA1, 600 to 610 for DPA1, and approximately 470 for DPB1. Using immunosequencing, the study profiled T cell repertoires from 550 to 750 subjects and related those repertoires to cytomegalovirus serostatus. The study combined high-throughput TCR immunosequencing, statistical association of individual TCRs with disease status, and machine learning to predict cytomegalovirus infection status. A later analysis re-analyzed previously published TCR beta repertoires from 660 or so donors and added high-resolution HLA genotyping to study TCR occurrence patterns. The study aimed to test whether cataloging public T cell receptors could reveal signatures of past pathogen exposure. Of the 300 to 500 genotyped donors, roughly 76% were placed in the genetic ancestry cluster associated with self-reported Caucasian donors. Donor age, sex, ethnicity and CMV serostatus were collected together with the repertoire data.

The cohort consisted of 666 healthy bone marrow donors. At the time of sampling, every cohort member was nominally healthy, though immune exposures that went unrecorded were likely present. The donor was CMV seropositive and was included in the group of 250 to 300 seropositive cohort members. Every donor gave a peripheral blood sample, and the peripheral blood mononuclear cells from that sample were used for TCR beta sequencing. The Qiagen DNeasy Blood Extraction Kit was used to extract genomic DNA from the blood cell samples. The method was the immunoSEQ multiplex PCR assay. For the multiplex PCR, a mixture combining 60 forward primers for TCR Vbeta segments and 13 reverse primers for TCR Jbeta segments was used. Amplification of the CDR3 region of rearranged TCR beta genes was performed with a multiplex PCR assay on genomic DNA. The amplified TCR beta libraries were sequenced on the Illumina HiSeq System as 87-base-pair reads. The original methods were these. A later analysis tallied tens of millions of unique TCR beta chains across the 666 repertoires, and some 12 million of those chains were shared by two or more donors. A nearest-neighbor algorithm error-corrected the raw reads and collapsed the reads into unique sequences, merging closely related sequences to remove PCR and sequencing errors. V, D and J gene segments were assigned by aligning CDR3 sequences to IMGT reference sequences. Each retained sequence needed at least a six-nucleotide match to both a V gene segment and a J gene segment. Rearrangements were called productive when the CDR3 lacked stop codons and stayed in frame with V and J; all others were non-productive. CDR3 was defined by IMGT convention, running from the second conserved V-encoded cysteine to the conserved J-encoded phenylalanine. The earlier analysis of about 620 of the donors excluded sequences that lacked an unambiguous match to a single V gene segment. An earlier analysis of a few hundred of the donors classified V segments as functional when productive rearrangements were above 56.7% and as segregating when the standard deviation between donors was above 5%. To diagnose cytomegalovirus status from the catalog of TCR beta chain sequences, a statistical classification framework was built. A later analysis assigned V and J genes by comparing TCR nucleotide sequences with IMGT/GENE-DB human TR gene sequences. In a later analysis, CDR3 sequences and most-parsimonious VDJ recombination scenarios were assigned using the TCRdist pipeline. A later analysis defined each TCR beta chain by its CDR3 amino acid sequence plus V-gene family, and excluded reads lacking a unique V-gene family. As a way to deal with suspected cross-contamination and a sequencing artifact, a later analysis dropped over 550 nucleotide sequences that were highly shared and had low generation probability. A later analysis calculated a clonal expansion index for each public chain from normalized within-repertoire ranks of inferred template counts. In a later analysis, generation probabilities were computed using a VDJ recombination model fitted to out-of-frame rearrangements, and the results were checked against IGoR. Hypergeometric tests were used in a later analysis to score TCR-TCR, TCR-HLA and TCR-CMV co-occurrence, with a repertoire-size bias correction applied to the TCR pairs. False discovery rates were estimated in a later analysis by permuting HLA or CMV assignments 20 times. In a later analysis, co-occurring TCRs were grouped using DBSCAN, with TCRdist sequence similarity added in when clustering inside HLA-allele-positive subsets. Repertoires with fewer than 30,000 or more than 120,000 public chains were left out of co-occurrence clustering, as were a handful of repertoires with anomalous nucleotide sharing. The table comes from immuneACCESS by way of TCRdb, which keeps in-frame sequences with V and J called. Part of the clones is missing from these tables; in studies checked, under half for an unresolved V gene and the rest for unknown reasons. The DNA was the basis for D and trimming; V, J and clone size are from that table. The sample table holds 80,000 to 130,000 clones, of which approximately 70% were seen once. The ten largest clones take up about 4.3% of the sample.

V lost 5 bases and J lost 5 bases, and the count of bases not matched to a germline gene is 4. For CDR1 and CDR2, the germline V gene (reference sequence) lists LNHDA and SQIVND. Counted from cysteine to phenylalanine, this CDR3 has 14 amino acids. The entry retains the CDR3 DNA only, 42 bases that are in frame from base 1. Paper-wide results and their limitations: A later analysis found that TCR association rates varied across HLA loci, with DRB1 alleles showing the most associated TCRs and HLA-C alleles the fewest. A later genetic analysis associated a missense DCLRE1C variant with V-gene and J-gene trimming of TCR beta chains, and an independent cohort replicated the association. Because HLA typing was missing for some donors at each locus, association tests included only the typed subset. In vitro tests confirmed that three of the cytomegalovirus-associated TCR beta chains recognize cytomegalovirus antigens. In both the original and validation cohorts, the classifier was reported to diagnose cytomegalovirus status with high specificity and sensitivity. A later analysis associated about 17,000 TCR beta sequences with specific HLA alleles at a false discovery rate of 0.05. Roughly uniform sequencing depth across donors was assumed in presence/absence analyses, although this assumption may not hold. In a later genetic analysis, fewer N-insertions in productive TCRs were reported among donors in an Asian-associated ancestry cluster than the approximately 670-donor mean. A cluster of highly shared sequence variants was judged likely to represent a technical artifact of the sequencing pipeline. It was suggested by the authors that the approach could potentially be generalized to other disease states and immunological phenotypes. The only immune exposure information available for the cohort was CMV serostatus. A further reported finding was that TCR beta sequences accurately predicted the HLA-A and HLA-B alleles for most subjects in the first cohort. Most TCR sequences were observed very rarely across donors, whereas some public TCRs were present in many individuals. A later analysis reported that several top co-occurrence clusters appeared linked to parvovirus B19, influenza, CMV and Epstein-Barr virus. Correlated functional status among segregating V segments might be attributable to linkage disequilibrium, but an unknown experimental factor could not be ruled out. In a later analysis, most CMV-associated TCR beta chains were found to appear HLA-restricted, with HLA associations seemingly driven largely by CMV exposure. A later analysis found that HLA-associated TCR beta chains were more clonally expanded and had lower generation probabilities than equally common non-associated chains. The study gave a list of 150 to 200 TCR beta chains associated with cytomegalovirus. When HLA alleles, especially DR and DQ, strongly co-occurred, TCR associations were difficult to assign to individual alleles. The 87-base-pair reads could not distinguish some IMGT-functional V segments, including TRBV6-2 and TRBV6-3, so those segments were excluded. This cohort had only TCR beta chains sequenced, and the lack of alpha or paired-chain data limited which features could be detected. Over 15 rarely observed V segments, including chromosome 9 orphons, were excluded from the earlier analysis of a few hundred of the donors because counts were too low. An earlier analysis of approximately 530 of the donors showed that most TCR beta V segments appeared in productive rearrangements either about 87% or about 30% of the time, which broadly matched IMGT annotations.

The receptor's source is a woman under 30 in good health and CMV-seropositive. Sequencing was done on a sample of PBMCs. Recombination joined TRBV19 with TRBJ2-5; TRBD1 agrees with 11 junctional bases. CDR3 protein: CASSGQGAGETQYF. The nucleotide sequence is given as TGTGCCAGTAGTGGACAGGGGGCAGGGGAGACCCAGTACTTC.